This passage covers 23 T cell receptor beta chains from one sample sequenced in a study of control samples from healthy donors and cancer patients. Only in-frame clones appear in the TCRdb table, and some are missing; sequencing was by immunoSEQ multiplex PCR. The sample records roughly 80,000 clones, 85% to 90% being singletons. Input material: blood. The source is a man aged 45 to 65 in good health.

V usage is TRBV23-1 and J usage is TRBJ1-2; D gene ambiguous. TRBV23-1 is marked as an open reading frame, function uncertain. CDR3 length equals 15 residues. V shed 0 bases and J shed 4 bases, with 12 bases lying between them. In DNA form, the CDR3 reads TGCGCCAGCAGTCAATCGAAGGCAGCGCCCTATGGCTACACCTTC. Translation: CASSQSKAAPYGYTF.

The chain couples TRBV5-6 to TRBJ2-7; possibly TRBD2 for D (5 bases). CDR1 and CDR2 (germline): SGHDT, YYEEEE. This CDR3 region has 11 residues. V dropped 6 bases and J dropped 6 bases, with 10 bases sitting between them. The CDR3 bases are TGTGCCAGCACCGACGGGGTCGAGCAGTACTTC. Translated: CASTDGVEQYF.

The V and J genes are TRBV3-1 (or the pseudogene TRBV3-2) and TRBJ1-6; D remains ambiguous. There are 17 residues in the CDR3. Trimming took 4 bases from V and 6 from J, leaving 19 bases between them. The germline gives CDR1 LGHDT, CDR2 YNNKEL (reference sequence). The CDR3 coding sequence is TGTGCCAGCAGCCTAGTTGCCGGTGTCACGGGTAATTCACCCCTCCACTTT. It translates to CASSLVAGVTGNSPLHF.

The chain recombines TRBV10-1 with TRBJ1-2; 7 bases line up with TRBD1. V lost 6 bases to trimming and J lost 10 bases; unmatched junction nucleotides: 14. This CDR3 is built from 14 residues. Looked up from germline, CDR1 is WNHNN and CDR2 is SYGVQD (reference sequence). CDR3 nucleotides: TGCGCCAGCAGGGGACAGACCCTCAGCCATGACTACACCTTC. Its protein product is CASRGQTLSHDYTF.

The rearrangement uses TRBV21-1 and TRBJ2-5; the table's TRBD2 call for D was not verified on the DNA. TRBV21-1 is shown as a pseudogene. The CDR3 sequence is 15 residues long. The CDR3 region is CASSKRGGTGETQYF. CDR3 in DNA: TGTGCCAGCAGCAAAAGAGGAGGTACGGGGGAGACCCAGTACTTC.

The rearrangement joins TRBV6-5 to TRBJ1-2; TRBD1 matches 7 bases. The CDR3 totals 14 residues. Trimming cost V 2 bases and J 8 bases; bases outside gene matches: 8. Germline loops: CDR1 MNHEY, CDR2 SVGAGI. The CDR3 spells CASSYTKGAGGYTF. CDR3 bases: TGTGCCAGCAGTTACACTAAGGGGGCAGGGGGCTACACCTTC.

The chain is built from TRBV6-5 and TRBJ2-2; 8 bases match TRBD2. Germline CDR1 reads MNHEY; CDR2 reads SVGAGI. V gave up 2 bases and J gave up 6 bases; unmatched junction bases: 8. This CDR3 is built from 16 residues. CDR3 sequence (DNA): TGTGCCAGCAGTTACGTGGTAGCGGGGTTCCCCGGGGAGCTGTTTTTT. Translation gives CASSYVVAGFPGELFF.

The rearrangement links TRBV5-1 to TRBJ1-1, with D unclear. Germline V lookup: CDR1 SGHRS, CDR2 YFSETQ. The CDR3 spans 15 residues. Deletions cut 0 bases from V and 0 bases from J, with 9 bases between. The DNA for the CDR3 is TGCGCCAGCAGCTTGGAAGGCACCTTGAACACTGAAGCTTTCTTT. Its protein product is CASSLEGTLNTEAFF.

CDR3 region: CASSEQAQYSNQPQHF. The CDR3 DNA follows: TGTGCCAGTAGTGAACAGGCCCAATATAGCAATCAGCCCCAGCATTTT. The J gene is TRBJ1-5, the V gene TRBV19; maybe TRBD1 (5 bases). The V gene lost 5 bases and the J gene lost 0 bases, with 14 bases spanning the gap. Germline-derived CDR1 and CDR2 are LNHDA and SQIVND (reference sequence). The CDR3 is made up of 16 amino acids.

This clone was observed once. The rearrangement joins TRBV19 to TRBJ1-1; D unresolved. The CDR3 has 13 amino acids. Germline values: CDR1 LNHDA, CDR2 SQIVND (reference sequence). V shed 9 bases and J shed 7 bases, with 18 bases lying between them. CDR3 residues: CASHRTGWSEAFF. The CDR3 coding sequence is TGTGCCAGCCACCGAACGGGATGGAGTGAAGCTTTCTTT.

The chain employs TRBV19 and TRBJ1-2, with TRBD1 matching 10 bases. This CDR3 comprises 14 residues. V gave up 3 bases and J gave up 8 bases; unmatched junction bases: 6. Per germline, CDR1 LNHDA and CDR2 SQIVND (reference sequence). The DNA for the CDR3 is TGTGCCAGTAGTATCGGGACAGGGGAGTACGGCTACACCTTC. Translated, it gives CASSIGTGEYGYTF. Variable domain in full (rest from reference TRBV19 and TRBJ1-2): DGGITQSPKYLFRKEGQNVTLSCEQNLNHDAMYWYRQDPGQGLRLIYYSQIVNDFQKGDIAEGYSVSREKKESFPLTVTSAQKNPTAFYLCASSIGTGEYGYTFGSGTRLTVV.

As to this clone: The same CDR3 also results from other DNA sequences found in this sample. The chain is built from TRBV18 and TRBJ2-7; 11 nucleotides match TRBD1. The CDR3 consists of 17 residues. Germline CDR1 is KGHSH and CDR2 is LQKENI. V shed 6 bases, J shed 6 bases, and the junction held 16 bases outside the gene matches. CDR3 in amino acids: CASSPRNTGQGGVEQYF. The CDR3 DNA sequence: TGTGCCAGCTCGCCCCGAAATACGGGACAGGGGGGAGTCGAGCAGTACTTC.

This rearrangement joins TRBV7-9 to TRBJ1-4, with unresolved D. CDR1 and CDR2 from the germline V gene are SEHNR and FQNEAQ (reference sequence). This CDR3 has 16 residues. Trimming stripped 2 bases from V and 8 bases from J, with 18 bases between. The chain's CDR3 is CASSLQVGGSGEKLFF. The CDR3 nucleotides read TGTGCCAGCAGCTTACAGGTCGGAGGCTCGGGAGAAAAACTGTTTTTT.

This chain links TRBV6-1 with TRBJ2-3, with TRBD2 matching over 10 bases. Germline V gives CDR1 MNHNS, CDR2 SASEGT. The CDR3 runs to 17 residues. V was clipped by 1 base and J by 2 bases; unmatched bases: 6. The CDR3: CASSEVGAGGNTDTQYF. The CDR3 DNA is TGTGCCAGCAGTGAAGTTGGAGCGGGGGGGAACACAGATACGCAGTATTTT.

Points on this clone: Other DNA sequences in the sample encode the same CDR3. The chain carries TRBV5-1 and TRBJ1-4; no reliable D call. Trimming cost V 0 bases and J 0 bases, with 6 bases left between them. This CDR3 contains 15 residues. Germline V gene sequence: CDR1 SGHRS, CDR2 YFSETQ. The CDR3 nucleotides are TGCGCCAGCAGCTTGGGGACGGCAACTAATGAAAAACTGTTTTTT. Amino acid sequence: CASSLGTATNEKLFF.

The chain employs TRBV10-3 and TRBJ1-3; tentative D call: TRBD1 (6 bases). Trimming shortened V by 0 bases and J by 3 bases, and 12 bases separated the two germline ends. CDR3 length: 16 residues. Germline CDR1 is ENHRY and CDR2 is SYGVKD. For the CDR3, the DNA is TGTGCCATCAGTGAGTCAACAGGGCGAAATGGAAACACCATATATTTT. This encodes CAISESTGRNGNTIYF.

The chain is built from TRBV19 and TRBJ1-5; D not resolved. Germline V gene lookup returns CDR1 LNHDA and CDR2 SQIVND (reference sequence). This CDR3 spans 15 amino acids. V lost 5 bases and J lost 0, with 11 bases in between. The CDR3 nucleotides read TGTGCCAGTAGTGCGGCACCTCTTAGCAATCAGCCCCAGCATTTT. It yields the protein CASSAAPLSNQPQHF.

CDR3 DNA: TGTGCCAGCAGCTTAGGCCGTTCGAACACTGAAGCTTTCTTT. Its translation is CASSLGRSNTEAFF. The V and J genes are TRBV11-3 and TRBJ1-1, with D uncertain. CDR3 size: 14 residues. CDR1 is SGHNT and CDR2 is YENEEA in the germline V gene. The ends were cut back, 1 base at V and 1 base at J, with 7 bases in the middle.

This clone is medium-sized in the sample. CDR3 residues: CSVEEDSGGYNEQFF. The CDR3 bases are TGCAGCGTTGAAGAAGATAGCGGGGGTTACAATGAGCAGTTCTTC. The chain uses TRBV29-1 and TRBJ2-1, with 9 bases fitting TRBD2. The germline V gene encodes CDR1 SQVTM and CDR2 ANQGSEA. J was trimmed by 4 bases and V by 0 bases; bases with no gene match: 4. CDR3 length equals 15 residues.

This clone was recorded only once. The rearrangement links TRBV14 to TRBJ1-5; 8 bases agree with TRBD1. Germline V gene sequence: CDR1 SGHDN, CDR2 FVKESK. CDR3 size: 13 residues. V dropped 2 bases and J dropped 8; count of bases not matched to a gene: 2. The CDR3 DNA follows: TGTGCCAGCAGCCAAAACAGGGGGGAGCCCCAGCATTTT. It yields the protein CASSQNRGEPQHF. Looking up the rest from reference TRBV14 and TRBJ1-5 gives the full variable domain: EAGVTQFPSHSVIEKGQTVTLRCDPISGHDNLYWYRRVMGKEIKFLLHFVKESKQDESGMPNNRFLAERTGGTYSTLKVQPAELEDSGVYFCASSQNRGEPQHFGDGTRLSIL.

The count of this clone is one. The chain has TRBV6-4 and TRBJ2-3; 9 nucleotides line up with TRBD2. V lost 3 bases and J lost 2; bases outside the gene matches: 6. Germline loops: CDR1 MRHNA, CDR2 SNTAGT. This CDR3 region has 16 residues. This CDR3 reads CASSEGSGGSTDTQYF. Written as DNA, the CDR3 is TGTGCCAGCAGTGAGGGAAGCGGGGGGTCCACAGATACGCAGTATTTT.

This clone was observed a single time. The chain carries TRBV7-9 and TRBJ1-4; a weak D match, TRBD1 (6 bases). V gave up 5 bases and J gave up 7 bases, with 17 bases separating them. Germline V gives CDR1 SEHNR, CDR2 FQNEAQ (reference sequence). The CDR3 has 15 residues. The CDR3 spells CASSPGVGMSEKLFF. As DNA, the CDR3 is TGTGCCAGCAGCCCAGGGGTGGGGATGAGTGAAAAACTGTTTTTT.

CDR3 nucleotide sequence: TGTGCCAGCAGCGCAACGGGAGAGACCCAGTACTTC. Translated: CASSATGETQYF. V and J are TRBV7-2 and TRBJ2-5; no firm D call. V lost 5 bases, J lost 4 bases, and 8 bases lay in between. Germline assignment: CDR1 SGHTA and CDR2 FQGNSA. The CDR3 length is 12 residues.